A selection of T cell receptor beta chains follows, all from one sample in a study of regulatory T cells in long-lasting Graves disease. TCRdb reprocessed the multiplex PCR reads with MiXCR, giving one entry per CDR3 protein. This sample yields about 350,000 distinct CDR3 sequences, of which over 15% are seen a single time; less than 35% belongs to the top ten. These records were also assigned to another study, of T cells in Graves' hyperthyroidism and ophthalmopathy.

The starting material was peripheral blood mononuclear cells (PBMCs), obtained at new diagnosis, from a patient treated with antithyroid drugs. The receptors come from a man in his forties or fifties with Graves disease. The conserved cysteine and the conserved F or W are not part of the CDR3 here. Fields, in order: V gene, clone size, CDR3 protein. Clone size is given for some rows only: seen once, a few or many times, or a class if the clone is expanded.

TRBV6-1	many	ASSEMVGLAGSYNEQF
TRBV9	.	ASSVEVRGGELF
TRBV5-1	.	ASRPTGIAAETF
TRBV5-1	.	ASSVQGTRQETQY
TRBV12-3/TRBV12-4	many	ASRGGFHEQY
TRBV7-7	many	ASSQGLAGGYEQY
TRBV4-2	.	ASSPSRLGLAGDEQF
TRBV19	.	ASSLDRGHGPQH
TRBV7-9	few	ASSKHTGQGANVQF
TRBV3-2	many	ASSPVRTQY
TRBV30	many	AWSKGIGTDTQY
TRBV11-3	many	ASSLERNSPLH
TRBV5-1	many	ASSGQRDSSYEQY
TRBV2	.	ASKLGQGTETQY
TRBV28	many	ASSASGGPSTDTQY
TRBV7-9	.	ASSLEGGNGYT